This is a list of T cell receptor beta chains from one sample in a study of CD8 T cells in Susac syndrome. Each CDR3 protein is one row after TCRdb ran MiXCR on the immunoSEQ multiplex PCR reads. The sample records fewer than 150,000 distinct CDR3 sequences, about 90% being singletons. Sample: CD8+ T cells from PBMCs. These receptors all come from a human donor with multiple sclerosis. CDR3s include the opening cysteine and the closing phenylalanine or tryptophan.

v_gene	j_gene	CDR3aa
TRBV29-1	TRBJ1-2	CSVEEWTGTNYGYTF
TRBV6-2/TRBV6-3	TRBJ2-1	CASTNGRFPEQFF
TRBV21-1	TRBJ1-1	CASSNRGGSEAFF
TRBV29-1	TRBJ2-7	CSVDRAGSYEQYF
TRBV12-5	TRBJ2-6	CAPPETRDRGPPGANVLTF
TRBV5-4	TRBJ2-5	CASSLLAEETQYF
TRBV30	TRBJ2-1	CAWRGLYEQFF
TRBV7-2	TRBJ2-2	CASSPLAGTAGELFF
TRBV5-4	TRBJ1-1	CASSLGVGLNTEAFF
TRBV4-1	TRBJ1-5	CASSWSGVNNQPQHF
TRBV25-1	TRBJ2-7	CASSDYRDEQYF
TRBV20-1	TRBJ1-2	CSARRQGRTDNYGYTF
TRBV28	TRBJ2-7	CASSPAGTVYEQYF
TRBV6-6	TRBJ1-1	CASSYSGENTEAFF